This T cell receptor beta chain stems from a study of blood T cell repertoires in COVID-19 (dated by TCRdb to 2020 to 2021). For context, the study as a whole: The collaborator samples originated in the United States, Italy and Spain and spanned the acute and convalescent phases of COVID-19. The sample metadata nearly always contained a de-identified subject ID, COVID-19 status, age in years and sex. Subjects who had been exposed to COVID-19, were actively infected with it, or had recovered from it provided the deeply sampled blood TCRbeta repertoires that made up the dataset. The prospective study material was composed of cDNA or gDNA derived from T cells, B-cell-depleted T cells, or PBMCs. Where HLA class I and class II types were available, the types were taken from metadata supplied by the sample provider, not from assay-based typing. The repertoires were made available in a free public database intended to serve as a resource for research on the immune response to SARS-CoV-2. The samples were drawn from the first 160 participants of the ongoing ImmuneRACE study and from some 1,300 subjects provided by 6 global collaborators. Study-wide conclusions, independent of this receptor: How much clinical and demographic metadata was included differed by source and by participant, and the metadata was provided uncurated.

Collaborating institutions collected whole blood in K2EDTA tubes following their own protocols. For TCRbeta analysis, collaborators shipped samples in one of three forms: frozen whole blood, isolated PBMCs, or DNA extracted from either of those sample types. With regard to this clone: It lacks a known antigen. No base quality information exists; no much larger clone differs at one position.

TCRbeta CDR3 regions were amplified from genomic DNA using the immunoSEQ Assay, a bias-controlled multiplex PCR. Turning to the authors' computational methods: The number of nucleated cells in each sample was estimated by amplification of reference gene primers within the assay. To quantify the absolute abundance of each unique TCRbeta CDR3 rearrangement, sequence reads were collapsed and filtered. Productive Simpson clonality was computed per sample as the square root of Simpson's diversity index over productive rearrangements. The clones in this table, taken by TCRdb from immuneACCESS, are in-frame only. Not every clone is retained; where verified, under half of the shortfall comes from an unresolved V gene, and the cause of the rest is unknown. The V and J calls and clone size are taken from that table; D and trimming were inferred from the DNA. In this sample the table shows over 200,000 clones, 85% to 90% of which occur a single time. The ten most abundant clones make up around 6.5% of the sample.

From the cysteine up to the phenylalanine, the CDR3 has a length of 15 residues. Of all the DNA, just the CDR3 is kept, 45 bases in frame from base 1. The junction carries 16 bases between V and J, which are trimmed by 7 bases and 3 bases respectively. CDR1 is given as LNHDA and CDR2 as SQIVND, both from the germline V gene (reference sequence). Sequencing used peripheral blood. The chain was built from TRBV19 and TRBJ1-5; the D gene is perhaps TRBD1, on 5 matching bases. The source is a man older than 75 with acute or convalescent COVID-19. The nucleotides are TGTGCCAGTACTTTCGGGGGTTGGACCAATCAGCCCCAGCATTTT. The translation is CASTFGGWTNQPQHF. With all but the CDR3 taken from the reference TRBV19 and TRBJ1-5 genes, the full variable domain is: DGGITQSPKYLFRKEGQNVTLSCEQNLNHDAMYWYRQDPGQGLRLIYYSQIVNDFQKGDIAEGYSVSREKKESFPLTVTSAQKNPTAFYLCASTFGGWTNQPQHFGDGTRLSIL.